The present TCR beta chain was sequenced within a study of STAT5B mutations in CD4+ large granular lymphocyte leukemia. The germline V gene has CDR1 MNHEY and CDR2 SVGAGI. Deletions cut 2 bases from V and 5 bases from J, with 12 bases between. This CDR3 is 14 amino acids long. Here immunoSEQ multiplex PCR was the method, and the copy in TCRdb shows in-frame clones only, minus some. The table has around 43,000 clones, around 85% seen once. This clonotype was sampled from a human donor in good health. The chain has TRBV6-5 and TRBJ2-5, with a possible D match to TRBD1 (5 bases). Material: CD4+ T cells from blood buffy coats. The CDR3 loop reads CASSYGAYRETQYF. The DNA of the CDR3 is TGTGCCAGCAGTTACGGAGCCTACAGGGAGACCCAGTACTTC.